The present entry profiles one T cell receptor (beta chain) with its context. This entry belongs to a study of PD-L1 blockade in urothelial cancer. The V gene's germline CDR1 is SGHDT and CDR2 YYEEEE. Trimming removed 4 bases at V and 4 bases at J, with 14 bases between. The CDR3 has 15 amino acids. Clones were read by immunoSEQ multiplex PCR, and TCRdb kept only the in-frame ones, dropping some. The sample holds about 83,000 clones; roughly 87% are singletons and the top ten take 5% to 6%. The starting material was PBMCs, obtained around atezolizumab (anti-PD-L1) treatment. The TCR was taken from a woman in her 70s with urothelial cancer. This chain uses TRBV5-6 with TRBJ1-4; possibly TRBD1 for D (5 bases). The CDR3 sequence is CASSQTGLNNEKLFF. The CDR3 DNA follows: TGTGCCAGCAGCCAAACAGGTTTGAATAATGAAAAACTGTTTTTT.